Listed below are T cell receptor beta chains from one sample, sequenced in a study of neurological immune-mediated disorders. Via MiXCR, TCRdb re-called the 5' RACE reads, giving one row per CDR3 protein. The repertoire has about 30,000 distinct CDR3 sequences, approximately 5% of them found once; the top ten carry around 2%. Sequencing was done on a sample of CD4+ T cells from blood. These receptors came from a woman aged 45-60 years in good health. CDR3s include the opening cysteine and the closing phenylalanine or tryptophan. The D gene is left open where the match is weak. Some rows have no size entry. The others give once, few or many, or a class for an expanded clone.

j_call clone_size v_call d_call cdr3_aa cdr3_nt
TRBJ2-5 many TRBV6-6 . CASSYAGIQETQYF TGTGCCAGCAGTTACGCCGGGATCCAAGAGACCCAGTACTTC
TRBJ1-1 many TRBV7-2 . CASSFVGVNTEAFF TGTGCCAGCAGCTTCGTCGGAGTGAACACTGAAGCTTTCTTT
TRBJ2-3 many TRBV5-1 . CASSLGQYTDTQYF TGCGCCAGCAGCTTGGGACAGTACACAGATACGCAGTATTTT
TRBJ1-1 many TRBV5-1 . CASSFAGVTEAFF TGCGCCAGCAGCTTTGCTGGAGTCACTGAAGCTTTCTTT
TRBJ1-6 many TRBV20-1 . CSALLRTVRNSPLHF TGCAGTGCCCTCCTCCGGACAGTAAGAAATTCACCCCTCCACTTT
TRBJ2-7 many TRBV7-2 . CASSLVTGLRNEQYF TGTGCCAGCAGCTTAGTAACAGGGCTGAGGAACGAGCAGTACTTC
TRBJ2-1 many TRBV4-1 . CASSQVTPEVQFF TGCGCCAGCAGCCAAGTAACTCCGGAGGTCCAGTTCTTC
TRBJ2-1 many TRBV11-2 . CASSGLGGSNNEQFF TGTGCCAGCAGCGGACTTGGGGGGAGTAACAATGAGCAGTTCTTC
TRBJ2-7 many TRBV12-3/TRBV12-4 . CASSLSGSSYEQYF TGTGCCAGCAGTTTGTCCGGGAGCTCCTACGAGCAGTACTTC
TRBJ1-3 many TRBV7-9 . CASSLSGSGNTIYF TGTGCCAGCAGCTTATCAGGCTCTGGAAACACCATATATTTT
TRBJ2-7 many TRBV7-9 . CASSGGSHEQYF TGTGCCAGCAGCGGGGGGTCCCACGAGCAGTACTTC
TRBJ2-2 many TRBV11-1 . CASSRYQRGIGGGELFF TGTGCCAGCAGCCGATATCAGCGTGGGATTGGAGGCGGGGAGCTGTTTTTT
TRBJ2-5 many TRBV20-1 TRBD2 CSARDYSGGQETQYF TGCAGTGCTAGAGATTATTCCGGGGGGCAAGAGACCCAGTACTTC
TRBJ2-7 many TRBV24-1 . CATSDRGATPYEQYF TGTGCCACCAGTGATCGCGGGGCCACCCCCTACGAGCAGTACTTC
TRBJ2-2 many TRBV20-1 . CSAKDFDKNTGELFF TGCAGTGCTAAGGACTTTGACAAGAACACCGGGGAGCTGTTTTTT
TRBJ2-2 many TRBV14 . CASSQAGLFGPTGELFF TGTGCCAGCAGCCAAGCGGGTCTCTTCGGTCCGACCGGGGAGCTGTTTTTT
TRBJ2-1 many TRBV11-2 TRBD2 CASSLESGGATEQFF TGTGCCAGCAGCTTAGAGAGCGGGGGGGCCACTGAGCAGTTCTTC
TRBJ2-1 . TRBV7-6 . CASSLDAGYNEQFF TGTGCCAGCAGCTTAGATGCCGGGTACAATGAGCAGTTCTTC
TRBJ1-1 many TRBV5-6 . CASSLKAEAFF TGTGCCAGCAGCTTAAAGGCTGAAGCTTTCTTT
TRBJ2-7 many TRBV2 TRBD1 CASSATGTGEQYF TGTGCCAGCAGTGCGACAGGGACGGGGGAGCAGTACTTC
TRBJ1-1 many TRBV27 . CASRAREIQNTEAFF TGTGCCAGCAGGGCCAGGGAGATCCAGAACACTGAAGCTTTCTTT
TRBJ2-5 many TRBV18 . CASSPLQGPQETQYF TGTGCCAGCTCACCCCTCCAAGGACCACAAGAGACCCAGTACTTC
TRBJ2-2 many TRBV20-1 . CSARRGQLGGELFF TGCAGTGCTCGAAGAGGACAGTTGGGCGGGGAGCTGTTTTTT
TRBJ1-1 many TRBV19 TRBD1 CASSIGVRGQQNTEAFF TGTGCCAGTAGTATTGGGGTACGGGGACAGCAGAACACTGAAGCTTTCTTT
TRBJ2-1 many TRBV12-3/TRBV12-4 TRBD2 CASGWGGVSYNEQFF TGTGCCAGCGGGTGGGGAGGGGTTAGCTACAATGAGCAGTTCTTC
TRBJ2-2 many TRBV4-3 TRBD2 CASSLELAGVNTGELFF TGCGCCAGCAGCCTAGAACTAGCGGGAGTAAACACCGGGGAGCTGTTTTTT
TRBJ2-1 . TRBV7-3 . CASSYITGEQFF TGTGCCAGCAGCTATATTACTGGGGAGCAGTTCTTC
TRBJ1-6 many TRBV20-1 TRBD1 CSASPGQGAYSPLHF TGCAGTGCTAGCCCAGGACAGGGGGCTTATTCACCCCTCCACTTT
TRBJ2-1 many TRBV2 TRBD2 CASIRIAGGDEQFF TGTGCCAGCATCAGAATAGCGGGAGGGGATGAGCAGTTCTTC
TRBJ1-5 many TRBV7-6 . CASSSENTPQSYQPQHF TGTGCCAGCAGCTCTGAAAACACTCCACAATCTTATCAGCCCCAGCATTTT
TRBJ1-1 few TRBV13 . CASSFWGGTEAFF TGTGCCAGCAGCTTTTGGGGGGGCACTGAAGCTTTCTTT
TRBJ2-7 many TRBV29-1 . CSVVFSGHEQYF TGCAGCGTTGTATTCTCGGGACACGAGCAGTACTTC
TRBJ2-5 many TRBV6-4 . CASQPGDQETQYF TGTGCCAGCCAGCCGGGAGACCAAGAGACCCAGTACTTC
TRBJ2-3 many TRBV7-3 TRBD2 CASSPGLAGGPSGTQYF TGTGCCAGCAGCCCGGGACTAGCGGGAGGGCCGAGTGGGACGCAGTATTTT
TRBJ2-1 many TRBV28 . CASSPGTYNEQFF TGTGCCAGCAGCCCCGGGACATACAATGAGCAGTTCTTC
TRBJ2-7 . TRBV12-3/TRBV12-4 TRBD2 CASSLTSGREQYF TGTGCCAGCAGTCTGACTAGCGGAAGAGAGCAGTACTTC
TRBJ2-3 many TRBV2 . CASNRDRGDTQYF TGTGCCAGCAACCGGGACCGCGGGGATACGCAGTATTTT
TRBJ2-7 many TRBV7-2 TRBD1 CASSLSGGPYEQYF TGTGCCAGCAGCTTATCAGGGGGACCTTACGAGCAGTACTTC
TRBJ1-2 medium-sized TRBV29-1 TRBD1 CSVPDRGRGDGYTF TGCAGCGTCCCCGACAGGGGGCGAGGGGATGGCTACACCTTC
TRBJ2-5 many TRBV7-2 . CASRHHAGGVETQYF TGTGCCAGCAGGCACCATGCGGGTGGAGTGGAGACCCAGTACTTC
TRBJ1-4 many TRBV4-2 TRBD1 CASSQDGTGADEKLFF TGTGCCAGCAGCCAAGATGGGACAGGGGCGGATGAAAAACTGTTTTTT
TRBJ1-2 . TRBV4-2 TRBD1 CAGSQDAQGGPWGYTF TGTGCCGGCAGCCAAGATGCACAAGGGGGCCCGTGGGGCTACACCTTC
TRBJ2-2 . TRBV20-1 . CSARVGATGELFF TGCAGTGCTAGAGTGGGGGCAACAGGGGAGCTGTTTTTT
TRBJ2-1 many TRBV5-1 TRBD1 CASNHRTGAYNEQFF TGCGCCAGCAACCACCGGACAGGGGCCTACAATGAGCAGTTCTTC
TRBJ2-3 many TRBV28 . CASTGSHPTDTQYF TGTGCCAGCACAGGGTCTCATCCCACAGATACGCAGTATTTT
TRBJ1-2 many TRBV29-1 . CSVSTGSSNYGYTF TGCAGCGTTTCGACAGGAAGCTCCAACTATGGCTACACCTTC
TRBJ1-1 . TRBV19 TRBD1 CASSRSGGLTEAFF TGTGCCAGTAGTAGATCAGGGGGCCTCACTGAAGCTTTCTTT
TRBJ2-4 many TRBV20-1 . CSAHRGHSVQYF TGCAGTGCCCACCGGGGGCATTCTGTTCAGTACTTC
TRBJ2-2 many TRBV6-5 TRBD2 CASRSGTTYTGELFF TGTGCCAGCAGATCCGGGACTACCTACACCGGGGAGCTGTTTTTT
TRBJ2-3 many TRBV6-4 . CASSDTGPGATQYF TGTGCCAGCAGTGACACAGGACCAGGGGCTACGCAGTATTTT
TRBJ2-3 many TRBV7-9 . CASSFEGTDTQYF TGTGCCAGCAGCTTTGAGGGGACAGATACGCAGTATTTT